The 28 T cell receptor beta chains below come from one sample, sequenced in a study of T cell repertoires in cytomegalovirus infection. Each CDR3 protein gets one entry after TCRdb re-called the reads with MiXCR. This sample has approximately 250,000 distinct CDR3 sequences; roughly 22% occur once, and the top ten carry 18%. Sequenced: CD8+ T cells from PBMCs. All receptors come from a human donor in good health (CMV status not recorded). Some clones in this sample may be carry-over from other donors' samples.

This sequence joins TRBV29-1 and TRBJ2-5; the match to TRBD2 covers 7 bases. V was pared by 4 bases and J by 5 bases, with 10 bases of the junction left unmatched. The CDR3 has 14 residues. Germline V CDR1 and CDR2: SQVTM, ANQGSEA. This CDR3 reads CSVVLYGGGETQYF. The CDR3 DNA follows: TGCAGCGTTGTTTTATACGGGGGAGGGGAGACCCAGTACTTC.

The J gene is TRBJ2-1, the V gene TRBV7-4; D possibly matches TRBD1 or TRBD2 (6 bases each). This CDR3 contains 15 residues. CDR1 is SGHVT and CDR2 is SQSDAQ in the germline V gene. The V and J ends lost 3 bases and 12 bases respectively, with 21 bases between them. CDR3 bases: TGTGCCAGCAGCTTCACAGGGACCGGTGGGGGGAGGCAGTTCTTC. This sequence encodes CASSFTGTGGGRQFF.

This clonotype has a count of ten or more. The genes are TRBV7-8 and TRBJ2-7; 10 nucleotides agree with TRBD2. This CDR3 is built from 15 residues. The germline V gene encodes CDR1 SGHVS and CDR2 FQNEAQ. The V gene end was trimmed by 5 bases and the J gene end by 3 bases; junction bases not matched to a gene: 7. CDR3 in amino acids: CASSAGTSVGYEQYF. In nucleotides, the CDR3 is TGTGCCAGCAGCGCAGGGACTAGCGTAGGCTACGAGCAGTACTTC.

This clonotype showed up many times. The chain has TRBV12-3 or TRBV12-4 and TRBJ2-1; the D gene is possibly TRBD2 (6 bases). The CDR3 sequence is 14 residues long. V lost 3 bases to trimming and J lost 0 bases, with 6 bases between them. The CDR3, as DNA: TGTGCCAGCAGTTTCGGGAGCTCCTACAATGAGCAGTTCTTC. It translates to CASSFGSSYNEQFF.

The table lists this clonotype with a few counts. The chain is built from TRBV20-1 and TRBJ1-1; D might be TRBD1 (5 bases). The CDR3 totals 14 residues. The germline V gene encodes CDR1 DFQATT and CDR2 SNEGSKA (reference sequence). V lost 3 bases, J lost 6 bases, and 17 bases lay in between. The CDR3 sequence is CSAREGPLSPEAFF. DNA for the CDR3: TGCAGTGCTAGGGAGGGACCCCTCAGCCCTGAAGCTTTCTTT.

V usage is TRBV19 and J usage is TRBJ2-1; 7 bases match TRBD1. Germline CDR1 LNHDA, CDR2 SQIVND (reference sequence). J gave up 7 bases and V 3 bases, and 3 bases lay outside the gene matches. The CDR3 consists of 13 residues. CDR3 sequence: CASSMNRGNEQFF. Here the CDR3 DNA reads TGTGCCAGTAGTATGAACAGGGGAAATGAGCAGTTCTTC.

The chain has TRBV19 and TRBJ1-1; perhaps TRBD1 as D (5 bases). The CDR3 extends over 16 amino acids. Germline lookup yields CDR1 LNHDA and CDR2 SQIVND (reference sequence). The V end was cut by 3 bases, the J end by 3 bases, with 17 bases between. CDR3 region: CASSMGPGPGDTEAFF. The CDR3 DNA follows: TGTGCCAGTAGTATGGGACCGGGCCCGGGCGACACTGAAGCTTTCTTT.

V usage is TRBV7-3 and J usage is TRBJ1-1, with 7 bases identical to TRBD1. There are 15 residues in the CDR3. V dropped 3 bases and J dropped 3; count of bases not matched to a gene: 7. CDR1 is SGHTA, CDR2 FQGTGA, per germline. This CDR3 reads CASSLTGPGDTEAFF. In DNA, the CDR3 is TGTGCCAGCAGCTTGACAGGGCCTGGGGACACTGAAGCTTTCTTT.

This clonotype was found a few times. This rearrangement joins TRBV12-3 or TRBV12-4 to TRBJ2-1; D is ambiguous. Trimming removed 4 bases at V and 8 bases at J, with 15 bases between. The CDR3 consists of 14 residues. The CDR3 nucleotides are TGTGCCAGCAGTTCACCGTGGGCAGGCTATGAGCAGTTCTTC. It encodes CASSSPWAGYEQFF.

The chain recombines TRBV27 with TRBJ1-5, with D hard to call. This CDR3 contains 13 residues. Trimming removed 5 bases from V and 7 bases from J, with 12 bases in between. Germline V gene lookup returns CDR1 MNHEY and CDR2 SMNVEV (reference sequence). CDR3 residues: CASSIMVRQPQHF. The DNA of the CDR3 is TGTGCCAGCAGTATCATGGTCAGGCAGCCCCAGCATTTT.

This chain joins TRBV20-1 and TRBJ2-7; 7 nucleotides align to TRBD1. With V trimmed by 5 bases and J by 3 bases, 7 bases remained unmatched. Germline CDR1 DFQATT, CDR2 SNEGSKA (reference sequence). The CDR3 totals 13 residues. CDR3 loop: CSADRVRGYEQYF. CDR3 DNA: TGCAGTGCTGACAGGGTTCGGGGCTACGAGCAGTACTTC.

This clonotype was seen ten or more times. The chain links TRBV6-1 to TRBJ2-4, with D hard to call. Looked up from germline, CDR1 is MNHNS and CDR2 is SASEGT. The V gene lost 1 base and the J gene lost 1 base, with 11 bases spanning the gap. The CDR3 has 16 residues. CDR3 protein: CASSEVPNGAKNIQYF. The CDR3, as DNA: TGTGCCAGCAGTGAAGTTCCGAATGGGGCCAAAAACATTCAGTACTTC.

V gene TRBV12-3 or TRBV12-4 combines with J gene TRBJ2-3; tentatively, D is TRBD2 (7 bases). Trimming took off 3 bases at V and 4 bases at J, with 17 bases between the two ends. This CDR3 has 16 residues. In DNA form, the CDR3 reads TGTGCCAGCAGTTTTTTGCGGGGGCAGCGCGCAGATACGCAGTATTTT. Amino acid sequence: CASSFLRGQRADTQYF.

The V call is TRBV20-1, the J call TRBJ1-3; unclear D gene. Germline lookup yields CDR1 DFQATT and CDR2 SNEGSKA (reference sequence). The CDR3 loop spans 15 amino acids. Trimming shortened V by 1 base and J by 1 base, and 11 bases separated the two germline ends. The CDR3: CSARGKGASGNTIYF. DNA for the CDR3: TGCAGTGCTAGAGGGAAAGGTGCATCTGGAAACACCATATATTTT.

The sample holds a few counts of this clonotype. The chain uses TRBV7-6 and TRBJ2-1; possible D gene TRBD2, 7 bases. Trimming left V 5 bases short and J 7 bases short, with 15 bases between. Germline V gives CDR1 SGHVS, CDR2 FNYEAQ. The length of the CDR3 is 14 residues. The CDR3 DNA follows: TGTGCCAGCAGCCGAGTGGGGGGGGCGAATGAGCAGTTCTTC. It yields the protein CASSRVGGANEQFF.

This clonotype was detected a few times. The chain links TRBV4-2 to TRBJ2-7; 9 positions match TRBD2. CDR1 and CDR2 from the germline V gene are LGHNA and YNFKEQ. The J segment lost 5 bases and the V segment lost 0 bases, leaving 14 bases of the junction unmatched. CDR3 size: 18 residues. In DNA, the CDR3 is TGTGCCAGCAGCCAAGATCCCGAGCGGGGGGCCCCGACCCACGAGCAGTACTTC. This gives the protein CASSQDPERGAPTHEQYF.

The chain uses TRBV12-3 or TRBV12-4 and TRBJ2-7; TRBD1 might be the D (6 bases). V gave up 6 bases and J gave up 0 bases, with 18 bases separating them. CDR3 length equals 16 residues. CDR3: CASSSPNVDSSYEQYF. The CDR3 DNA sequence: TGTGCCAGCAGCTCTCCTAATGTGGACAGCTCCTACGAGCAGTACTTC.

V and J are TRBV6-5 and TRBJ1-1, with 8 bases lining up with TRBD1. The V gene end was trimmed by 8 bases and the J gene end by 1 base; junction bases not matched to a gene: 0. There are 12 residues in the CDR3. CDR1 is MNHEY, CDR2 SVGAGI, per germline. DNA of the CDR3: TGTGCCAGCCAGGGGGCGAACACTGAAGCTTTCTTT. Protein sequence: CASQGANTEAFF.

The chain combines TRBV6-5 with TRBJ2-3; possibly TRBD1 for D (6 bases). CDR1 is MNHEY, CDR2 SVGAGI, per germline. Trimming pared 4 bases from V and 7 bases from J, leaving 12 bases between. The CDR3 is made up of 13 amino acids. CDR3 coding DNA: TGTGCCAGCAGTTCCCAGGACAGCCATACGCAGTATTTT. It codes for CASSSQDSHTQYF.

This clonotype was seen at least ten times. The V gene is TRBV14, the J gene TRBJ2-3; TRBD1 might be the D (6 bases). Trimming stripped 5 bases from V and 6 bases from J, with 21 bases between. This CDR3 spans 16 amino acids. Germline V gives CDR1 SGHDN, CDR2 FVKESK. Here the CDR3 DNA reads TGTGCCAGCAGCTATAACCAAGAGCTCCAGGGGGATACGCAGTATTTT. Its translation is CASSYNQELQGDTQYF.

This clonotype has only a few counts. DNA of the CDR3: TGCAGTGCTTCAGGGGGCTCTTTCGCAGGCGAGCAGTACTTC. It encodes CSASGGSFAGEQYF. The rearrangement joins TRBV20-1 to TRBJ2-7; 8 bases fit TRBD1. The CDR3 has 14 amino acids. Germline lookup yields CDR1 DFQATT and CDR2 SNEGSKA (reference sequence). Trimming removed 5 bases from V and 6 bases from J; junction bases left unmatched: 12.

This clonotype was found a few times. The chain employs TRBV9 and TRBJ2-5, with 7 positions matching TRBD1. Germline trimming cut 4 bases from V and 2 bases from J; bases unmatched to any gene: 8. The CDR3 runs to 15 residues. CDR1 is SGDLS and CDR2 is YYNGEE in the germline V gene. The CDR3 is CASSQRDSTQETQYF. In DNA, the CDR3 is TGTGCCAGCAGCCAACGGGACAGTACACAAGAGACCCAGTACTTC.

The chain is built from TRBV10-3 and TRBJ2-3, with D perhaps matching TRBD2 (6 bases). Trimming stripped 4 bases from V and 3 bases from J, with 14 bases between. Germline V gene lookup returns CDR1 ENHRY and CDR2 SYGVKD. This CDR3 is 15 amino acids long. The CDR3 coding sequence is TGTGCCATCAGTGGGGGCGGCGGGAATACAGATACGCAGTATTTT. Amino acid sequence: CAISGGGGNTDTQYF.

The sample holds many counts of this clonotype. The chain links TRBV28 to TRBJ1-1; D gene uncertain. The CDR3 is 13 amino acids. Germline CDR1 MDHEN, CDR2 SYDVKM. The ends were cut back, 4 bases at V and 6 bases at J, with 12 bases in the middle. The CDR3 here is CASSSPDGPEAFF. The CDR3 bases are TGTGCCAGCAGTTCACCGGACGGTCCTGAAGCTTTCTTT.

The V gene is TRBV2, the J gene TRBJ1-2; D perhaps matches TRBD1 (6 bases). Germline loops: CDR1 SNHLY, CDR2 FYNNEI. The V gene lost 8 bases and the J gene lost 0 bases, with 16 bases spanning the gap. The length of the CDR3 is 15 residues. The CDR3 sequence is CASALFTGPNYGYTF. The DNA of the CDR3 is TGTGCCAGCGCGCTGTTTACAGGGCCTAACTATGGCTACACCTTC.

V gene TRBV9 combines with J gene TRBJ1-6, with a possible D match to TRBD1 (5 bases). V was cut by 4 bases and J by 3 bases, with 11 bases left in between. The CDR3 loop spans 15 amino acids. Germline CDR1 is SGDLS and CDR2 is YYNGEE. In nucleotides, the CDR3 is TGTGCCAGCAGCCCAGAGGACATCTATAATTCACCCCTCCACTTT. It yields the protein CASSPEDIYNSPLHF.

Many counts were recorded for this clonotype. The chain carries TRBV7-3 and TRBJ2-5; D remains unclear. The germline V and J ends were trimmed by 1 base and 4 bases, with 13 bases remaining between them. From germline, CDR1 is SGHTA and CDR2 FQGTGA. The CDR3 sequence is 15 residues long. CDR3 nucleotides: TGTGCCAGCAGCTTAAACTCCGGTTGGGGAGAGACCCAGTACTTC. It specifies CASSLNSGWGETQYF. Filled out from reference TRBV7-3 and TRBJ2-5, the complete variable domain reads GAGVSQTPSNKVTEKGKYVELRCDPISGHTALYWYRQSLGQGPEFLIYFQGTGAADDSGLPNDRFFAVRPEGSVSTLKIQRTERGDSAVYLCASSLNSGWGETQYFGPGTRLLVL.

The V call is TRBV2, the J call TRBJ2-7; no clear D. CDR1 is SNHLY, CDR2 FYNNEI, per germline. The V end lost 5 bases, the J end lost 3 bases, and 2 bases lay between the germline ends. This CDR3 is 10 amino acids long. The CDR3 DNA reads as TGTGCCAGCAGTTACTACGAGCAGTACTTC. It is translated as CASSYYEQYF.